This T cell receptor (beta chain) was sequenced in a study of shared clonotypes between healthy human individuals (dated by TCRdb to about 2020). Describing the broader study: A few men and two women, aged 18 to 49 years, made up the cohort. For each donor, three plates each were used for CD4 naive and CD4 memory, two plates were used for CD8 naive, and one plate was used for CD8 memory. Blood TCR repertoires of a handful of healthy adults were deeply sequenced to estimate repertoire size and the extent of clonotype sharing between individuals. To increase sequencing depth and limit assay-specific biases, TCR repertoire library preparation and sequencing were carried out by different laboratories using diverse techniques. Leukapheresis yielded between about 0.9 and 9 billion PBMCs per donor.

TCR CDR3 regions were amplified from genomic DNA by multiplex PCR using the deep immunoSEQ assay. For each cell subset, the extracted genomic DNA was distributed evenly across all wells of several immunoSEQ 96-well plates, and each plate served as one replicate. Each replicate PCR for sorted subsets received roughly 0.2 ug genomic DNA, equal to about 30,000 T cell genomes. Purified libraries were measured with a Qubit 3.0 fluorometer, size-checked on a Bioanalyzer 2100, and measured again with the KAPA Library Quantification kit. Every immunoSEQ 96-well plate was sequenced on a separate single-read 150-cycle Illumina NextSeq 550 flow cell. The authors' pipeline ran thus. Because the immunoSEQ output held only junctional sequences and lacked quality scores, the filtering could not match the filtering applied to full-length reads. To assign V/J genes and CDR3, sequences were annotated using PyIR, a Python wrapper for IgBLAST v1.9, with IMGT germline references. Reads with weak V/J assignments (E-value above 1e-6), missing CDR3, stop codons, out-of-frame junctions, or ambiguous translated residues were removed. A V3J clonotype was defined by an identical inferred V gene, J gene, and CDR3 amino acid sequence. Percentage overlap between repertoires was calculated by dividing the number of shared unique clonotypes by the size of the smaller repertoire. RTK rarefaction, the Chao1 estimator, and Recon v2.1 estimates of unobserved clonotypes were used to assess repertoire richness. OLGA was used to compute generation probabilities for all TCRbeta clonotypes that the gDNA method yielded from a handful of donors. TCRdb re-hosts the immuneACCESS table, in-frame sequences only. Its copies lack some clones; in the studies checked, an unresolved V gene accounts for under half of them, and the cause for the rest is not known. Clonal size and the V and J genes are those of that table, whereas D and trimming came from the DNA. The sample profile shows about 2 million clones; about 95% of them were found once. 0.9% to 1.3% of the sample is held by the ten biggest clonotypes.

V was cut back by 8 bases and J by 7 bases, leaving a gap of 18 bases between them. The germline V gene sets CDR1 to MGHRA and CDR2 to YSYEKL. The CDR3 contains 14 residues, cysteine and phenylalanine counted. The read is trimmed to its CDR3 DNA, 42 bases read in frame from base 1. Results the study describes overall, beyond this receptor: Sampling was restricted to blood, and TCR repertoires in tissues likely differ from the TCR repertoires found in blood. About 4.5% of naive CD4, 3% to 3.5% of naive CD8, approximately 2% of memory CD4, and around 0.42% of memory CD8 clonotypes were shared across several donors. Pairwise subsampling led to the expectation that sequencing depth would affect the degree of clonotype sharing among donors. Incomplete sequencing was indicated by rarefaction of sorted-subset datasets, despite the large sequencing depth. Compared with non-shared clonotypes, clonotypes shared by all four sorted-subset donors had higher generation probabilities. Because the study included only a small number of donors, the genetic and exposure-history diversity represented was limited. Estimated clonotype richness was generally larger for naive than for memory subsets.

As for this clone: Its antigen specificity is not known. No qualities accompany the bases; no much larger clone lies one base away.

CD8 naive samples were obtained by positive selection for CCR7 among CD45RO-negative cells, yielding a CD45RA+CCR7+ population from which TemRA cells were excluded. Donors were healthy HIV-negative adults with no recently reported acute infections or vaccinations. All donors were Caucasian adults living in Nashville, Tennessee, USA. Blood was obtained by leukapheresis, after which PBMCs were separated by Ficoll-Histopaque density gradient centrifugation and cryopreserved in liquid nitrogen vapor phase. Purity and quantity of every magnetically sorted T cell population were checked by analytical flow cytometry. Each sorted fraction had its genomic DNA isolated and then quantified by UV absorbance on a Nanodrop 2000c.

Sequenced sample: naive CD8+ T cells sorted from blood. The cell subset or site label, as the study defines it: CD45RA+CCR7+. This receptor was obtained from a man aged 18 to 29 in good health. The V gene is TRBV4-1 and the J gene is TRBJ1-5; TRBD1 is possibly the D segment (6 matching bases). The DNA sequence follows: TGCGCCAGCGCAATAACAGGGTTAGGGCAGCCCCAGCATTTT. Its coded protein is CASAITGLGQPQHF.